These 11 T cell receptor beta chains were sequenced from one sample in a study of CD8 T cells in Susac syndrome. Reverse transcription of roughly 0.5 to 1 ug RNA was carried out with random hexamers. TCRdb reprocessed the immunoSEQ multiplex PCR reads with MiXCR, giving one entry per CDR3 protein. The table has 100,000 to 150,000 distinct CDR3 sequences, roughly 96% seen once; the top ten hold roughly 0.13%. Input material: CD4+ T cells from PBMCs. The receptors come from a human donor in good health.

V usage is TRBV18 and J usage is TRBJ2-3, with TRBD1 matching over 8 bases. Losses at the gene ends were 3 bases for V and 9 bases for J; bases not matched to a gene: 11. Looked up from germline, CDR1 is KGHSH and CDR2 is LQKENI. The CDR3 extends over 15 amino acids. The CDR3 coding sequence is TGTGCCAGCTCACCCACCGGGACCGGACAGGGAACGCAGTATTTT. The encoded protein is CASSPTGTGQGTQYF. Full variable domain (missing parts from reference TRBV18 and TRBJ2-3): NAGVMQNPRHLVRRRGQEARLRCSPMKGHSHVYWYRQLPEEGLKFMVYLQKENIIDESGMPKERFSAEFPKEGPSILRIQQVVRGDSAAYFCASSPTGTGQGTQYFGPGTRLTVL.

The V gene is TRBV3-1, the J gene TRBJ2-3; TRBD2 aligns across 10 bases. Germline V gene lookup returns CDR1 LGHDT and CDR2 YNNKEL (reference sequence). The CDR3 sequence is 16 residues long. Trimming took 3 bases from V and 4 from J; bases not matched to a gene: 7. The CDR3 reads CASSQRAGGPADTQYF. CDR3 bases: TGTGCCAGCAGCCAGCGAGCGGGAGGGCCTGCAGATACGCAGTATTTT.

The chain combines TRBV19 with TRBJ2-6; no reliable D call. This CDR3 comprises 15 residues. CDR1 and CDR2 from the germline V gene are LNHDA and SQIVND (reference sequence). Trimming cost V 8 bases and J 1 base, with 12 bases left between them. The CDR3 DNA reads TGTGCCAGTGTGCAATACACTTCTGGGGCCAACGTCCTGACTTTC. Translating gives CASVQYTSGANVLTF.

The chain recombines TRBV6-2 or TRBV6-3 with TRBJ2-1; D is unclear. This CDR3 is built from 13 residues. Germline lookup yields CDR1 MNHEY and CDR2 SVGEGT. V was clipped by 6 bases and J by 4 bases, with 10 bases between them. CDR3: CASRPTPYNEQFF. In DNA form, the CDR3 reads TGTGCCAGCAGACCCACACCTTACAATGAGCAGTTCTTC.

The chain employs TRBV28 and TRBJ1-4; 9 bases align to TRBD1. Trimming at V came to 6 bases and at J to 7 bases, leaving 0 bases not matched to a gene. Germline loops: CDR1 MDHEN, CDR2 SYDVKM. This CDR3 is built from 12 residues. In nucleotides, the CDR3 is TGTGCCAGCAGGACAGGGGGTGAAAAACTGTTTTTT. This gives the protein CASRTGGEKLFF.

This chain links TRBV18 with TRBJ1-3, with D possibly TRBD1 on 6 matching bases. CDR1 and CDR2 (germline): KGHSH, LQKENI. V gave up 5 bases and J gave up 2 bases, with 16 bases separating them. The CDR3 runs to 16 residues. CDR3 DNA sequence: TGTGCCAGCTCAGCGACGCAGGGGAGTCCTGGAAACACCATATATTTT. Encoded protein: CASSATQGSPGNTIYF.

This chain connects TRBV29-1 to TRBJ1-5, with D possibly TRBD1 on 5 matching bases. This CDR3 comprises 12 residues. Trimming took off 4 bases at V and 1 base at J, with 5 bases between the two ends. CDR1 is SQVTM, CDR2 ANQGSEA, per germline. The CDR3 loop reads CSVAGSNQPQHF. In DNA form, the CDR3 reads TGCAGCGTTGCAGGGAGCAATCAGCCCCAGCATTTT.

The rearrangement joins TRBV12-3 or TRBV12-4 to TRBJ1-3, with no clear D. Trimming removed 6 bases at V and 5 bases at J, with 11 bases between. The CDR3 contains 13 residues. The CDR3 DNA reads TGTGCCAGCAGCCGATCCTATAGAAACACCATATATTTT. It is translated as CASSRSYRNTIYF.

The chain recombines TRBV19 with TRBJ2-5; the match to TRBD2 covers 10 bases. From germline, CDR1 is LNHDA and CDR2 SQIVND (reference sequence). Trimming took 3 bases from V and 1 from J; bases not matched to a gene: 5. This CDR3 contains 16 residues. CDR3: CASSISSGGAQETQYF. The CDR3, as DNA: TGTGCCAGTAGTATCTCGAGCGGGGGGGCCCAAGAGACCCAGTACTTC.

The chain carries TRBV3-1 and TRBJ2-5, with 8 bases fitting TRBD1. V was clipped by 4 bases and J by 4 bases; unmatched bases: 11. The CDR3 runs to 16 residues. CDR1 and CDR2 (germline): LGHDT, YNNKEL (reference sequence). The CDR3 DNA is TGTGCCAGCAGCCCCTACTCCGGACAGGGCGGAGAGACCCAGTACTTC. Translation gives CASSPYSGQGGETQYF.

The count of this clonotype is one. The CDR3 nucleotides are TGCGCCAGCAGCTTGGCAGGGAGTGGTGCAGATACGCAGTATTTT. This translates into CASSLAGSGADTQYF. This sequence joins TRBV5-1 and TRBJ2-3; D is perhaps TRBD1 or TRBD2 (5 bases each). The CDR3 consists of 15 residues. Trimming shortened V by 0 bases and J by 4 bases, and 12 bases separated the two germline ends. Germline CDR1 is SGHRS and CDR2 is YFSETQ.